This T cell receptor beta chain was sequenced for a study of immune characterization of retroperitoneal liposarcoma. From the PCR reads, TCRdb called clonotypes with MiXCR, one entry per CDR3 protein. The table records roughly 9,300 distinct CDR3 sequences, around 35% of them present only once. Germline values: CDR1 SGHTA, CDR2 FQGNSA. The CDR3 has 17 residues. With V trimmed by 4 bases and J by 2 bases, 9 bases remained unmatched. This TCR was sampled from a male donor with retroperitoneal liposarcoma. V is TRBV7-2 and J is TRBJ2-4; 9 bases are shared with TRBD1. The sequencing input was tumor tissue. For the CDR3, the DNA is TGTGCCAGCAGCTACACCGGGACAGGGCATACCAAAAACATTCAGTACTTC. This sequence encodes CASSYTGTGHTKNIQYF.